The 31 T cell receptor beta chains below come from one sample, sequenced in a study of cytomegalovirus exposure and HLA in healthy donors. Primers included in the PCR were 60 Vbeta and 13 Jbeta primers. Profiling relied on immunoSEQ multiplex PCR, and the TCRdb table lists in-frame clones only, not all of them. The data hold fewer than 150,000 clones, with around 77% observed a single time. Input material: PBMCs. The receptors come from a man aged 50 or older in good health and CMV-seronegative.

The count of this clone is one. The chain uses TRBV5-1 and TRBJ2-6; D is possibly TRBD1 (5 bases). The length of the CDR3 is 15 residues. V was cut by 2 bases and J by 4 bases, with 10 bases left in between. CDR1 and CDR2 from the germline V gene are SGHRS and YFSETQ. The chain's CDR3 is CASSLGVEGANVLTF. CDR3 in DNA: TGCGCCAGCAGCTTAGGGGTGGAGGGGGCCAACGTCCTGACTTTC. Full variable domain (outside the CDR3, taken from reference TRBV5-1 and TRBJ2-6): KAGVTQTPRYLIKTRGQQVTLSCSPISGHRSVSWYQQTPGQGLQFLFEYFSETQRNKGNFPGRFSGRQFSNSRSEMNVSTLELGDSALYLCASSLGVEGANVLTFGAGSRLTVL.

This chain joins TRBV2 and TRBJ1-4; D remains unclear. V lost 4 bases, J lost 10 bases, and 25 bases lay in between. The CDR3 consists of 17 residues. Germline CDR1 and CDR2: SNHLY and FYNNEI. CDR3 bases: TGTGCCAGCAGTGGGCCGGTGGAGGGCCACGGGGTGGGAAAACTGTTTTTT. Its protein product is CASSGPVEGHGVGKLFF. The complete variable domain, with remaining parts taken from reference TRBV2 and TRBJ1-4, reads EPEVTQTPSHQVTQMGQEVILRCVPISNHLYFYWYRQILGQKVEFLVSFYNNEISEKSEIFDDQFSVERPDGSNFTLKIRSTKLEDSAMYFCASSGPVEGHGVGKLFFGSGTQLSVL.

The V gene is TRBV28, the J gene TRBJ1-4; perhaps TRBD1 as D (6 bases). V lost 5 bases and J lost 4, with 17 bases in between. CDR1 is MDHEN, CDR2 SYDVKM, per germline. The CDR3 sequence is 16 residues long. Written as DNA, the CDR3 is TGTGCCAGCAGTGATGCTGGGGGCCGGGATAATGAAAAACTGTTTTTT. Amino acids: CASSDAGGRDNEKLFF.

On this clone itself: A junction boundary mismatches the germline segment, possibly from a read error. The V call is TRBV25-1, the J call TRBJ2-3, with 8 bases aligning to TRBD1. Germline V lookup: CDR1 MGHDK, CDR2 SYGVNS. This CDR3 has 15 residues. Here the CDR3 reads CATSEQRAGGDTQYF. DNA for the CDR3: TGTGCCACCAGTGAGCAAAGGGCAGGGGGCGATACGCAGTATTTT.

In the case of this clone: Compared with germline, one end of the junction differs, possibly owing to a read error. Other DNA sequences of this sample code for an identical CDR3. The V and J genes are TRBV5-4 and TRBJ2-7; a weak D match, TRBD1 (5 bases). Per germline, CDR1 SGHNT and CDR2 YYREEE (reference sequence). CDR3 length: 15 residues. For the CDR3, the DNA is TGCGCCAGCAGCTTTATGGACATTGCAGGGTACGAGCAGTACTTC. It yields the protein CASSFMDIAGYEQYF.

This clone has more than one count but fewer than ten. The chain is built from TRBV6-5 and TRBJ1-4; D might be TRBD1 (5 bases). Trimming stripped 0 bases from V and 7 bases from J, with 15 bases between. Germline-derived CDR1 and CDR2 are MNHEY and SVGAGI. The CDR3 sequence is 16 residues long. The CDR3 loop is CASSYSRKGPTEKLFF. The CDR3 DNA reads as TGTGCCAGCAGTTACTCGAGGAAGGGGCCAACTGAAAAACTGTTTTTT.

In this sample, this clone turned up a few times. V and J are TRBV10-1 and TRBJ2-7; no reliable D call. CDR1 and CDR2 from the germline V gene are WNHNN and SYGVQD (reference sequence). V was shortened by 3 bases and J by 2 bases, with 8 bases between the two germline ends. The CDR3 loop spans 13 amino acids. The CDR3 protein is CASSEEVTYEQYF. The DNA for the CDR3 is TGCGCCAGCAGTGAAGAGGTTACCTACGAGCAGTACTTC.

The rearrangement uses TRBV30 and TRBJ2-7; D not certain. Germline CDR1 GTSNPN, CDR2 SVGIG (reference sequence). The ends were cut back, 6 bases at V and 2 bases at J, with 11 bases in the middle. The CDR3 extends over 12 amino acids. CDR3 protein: CACSLQAYEQYF. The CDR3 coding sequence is TGTGCCTGCAGCCTCCAGGCCTACGAGCAGTACTTC. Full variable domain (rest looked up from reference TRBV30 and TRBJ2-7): SQTIHQWPATLVQPVGSPLSLECTVEGTSNPNLYWYRQAAGRGLQLLFYSVGIGQISSEVPQNLSASRPQDRQFILSSKKLLLSDSGFYLCACSLQAYEQYFGPGTRLTVT.

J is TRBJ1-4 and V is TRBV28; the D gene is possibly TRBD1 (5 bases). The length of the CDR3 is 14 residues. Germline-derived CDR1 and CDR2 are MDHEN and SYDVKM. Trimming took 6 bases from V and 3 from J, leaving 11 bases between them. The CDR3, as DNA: TGTGCCAGCAGGTCGACAGTACCTAATGAAAAACTGTTTTTT. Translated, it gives CASRSTVPNEKLFF.

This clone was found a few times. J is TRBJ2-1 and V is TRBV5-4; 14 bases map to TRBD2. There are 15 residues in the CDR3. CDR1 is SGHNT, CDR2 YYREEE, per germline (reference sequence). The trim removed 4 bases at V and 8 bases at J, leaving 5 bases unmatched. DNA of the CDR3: TGTGCCAGCAGCGGGACTAGCGGGAGAGTTGATGAGCAGTTCTTC. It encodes CASSGTSGRVDEQFF.

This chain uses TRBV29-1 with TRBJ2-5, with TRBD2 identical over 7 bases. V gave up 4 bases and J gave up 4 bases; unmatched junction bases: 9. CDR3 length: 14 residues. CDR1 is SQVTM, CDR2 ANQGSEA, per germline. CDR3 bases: TGCAGCGTTGGAGGACTAGAGGGCACAGAGACCCAGTACTTC. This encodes CSVGGLEGTETQYF.

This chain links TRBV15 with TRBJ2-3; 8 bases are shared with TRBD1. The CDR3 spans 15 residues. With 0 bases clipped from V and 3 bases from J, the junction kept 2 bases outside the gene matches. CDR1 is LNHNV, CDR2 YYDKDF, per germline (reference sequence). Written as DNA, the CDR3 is TGTGCCACCAGCAGAGAGACAGGGGCGACAGATACGCAGTATTTT. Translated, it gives CATSRETGATDTQYF. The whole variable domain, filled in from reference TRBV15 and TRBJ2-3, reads DAMVIQNPRYQVTQFGKPVTLSCSQTLNHNVMYWYQQKSSQAPKLLFHYYDKDFNNEADTPDNFQSRRPNTSFCFLDIRSPGLGDTAMYLCATSRETGATDTQYFGPGTRLTVL.

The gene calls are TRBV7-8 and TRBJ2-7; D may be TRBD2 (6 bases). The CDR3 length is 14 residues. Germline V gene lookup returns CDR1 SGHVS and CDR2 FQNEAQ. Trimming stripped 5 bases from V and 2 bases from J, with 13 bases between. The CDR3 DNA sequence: TGTGCCAGCAGCCTACGGGACTCCGCCTACGAGCAGTACTTC. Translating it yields CASSLRDSAYEQYF.

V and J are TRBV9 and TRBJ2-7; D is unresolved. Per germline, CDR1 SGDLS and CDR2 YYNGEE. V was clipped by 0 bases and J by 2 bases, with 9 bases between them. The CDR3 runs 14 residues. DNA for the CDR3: TGTGCCAGCAGCGTAGAAGCCGCTGCCTACGAGCAGTACTTC. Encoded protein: CASSVEAAAYEQYF.

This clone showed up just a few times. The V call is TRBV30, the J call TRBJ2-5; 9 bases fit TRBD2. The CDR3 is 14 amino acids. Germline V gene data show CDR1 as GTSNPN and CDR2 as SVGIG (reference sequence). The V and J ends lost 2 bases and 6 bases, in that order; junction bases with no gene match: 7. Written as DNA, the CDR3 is TGTGCCTGGAGTCTAGGCGGGGGGGGACAGACCCAGTACTTC. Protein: CAWSLGGGGQTQYF.

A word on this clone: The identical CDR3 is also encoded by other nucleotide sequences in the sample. CDR3 bases: TGTGCCAGCAGCTTAGGCGGGACCTACGAGCAGTACTTC. Encoded protein: CASSLGGTYEQYF. V usage is TRBV11-2 and J usage is TRBJ2-7, with a possible D match to TRBD2 (6 bases). The germline CDR1 and CDR2 sequences are SGHAT and FQNNGV. Trimming took 1 base from V and 2 from J, leaving 6 bases between them. The CDR3 spans 13 residues.

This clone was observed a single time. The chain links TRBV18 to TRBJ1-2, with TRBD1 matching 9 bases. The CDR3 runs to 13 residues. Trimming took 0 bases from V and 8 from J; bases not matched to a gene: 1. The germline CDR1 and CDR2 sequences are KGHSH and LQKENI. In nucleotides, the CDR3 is TGTGCCAGCTCACCACCAACAGGGGGCGGCTACACCTTC. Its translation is CASSPPTGGGYTF.

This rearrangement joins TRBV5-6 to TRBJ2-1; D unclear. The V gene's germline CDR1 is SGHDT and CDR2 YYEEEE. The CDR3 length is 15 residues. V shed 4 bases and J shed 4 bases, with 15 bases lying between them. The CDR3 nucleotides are TGTGCCAGCAGCGCCACCCCCGGGTCGTACAATGAGCAGTTCTTC. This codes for CASSATPGSYNEQFF.

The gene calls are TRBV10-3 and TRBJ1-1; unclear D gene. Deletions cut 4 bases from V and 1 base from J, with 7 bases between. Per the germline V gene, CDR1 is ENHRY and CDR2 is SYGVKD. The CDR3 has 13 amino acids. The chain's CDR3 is CAISGEPNTEAFF. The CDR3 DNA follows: TGTGCCATCAGTGGGGAGCCGAACACTGAAGCTTTCTTT.

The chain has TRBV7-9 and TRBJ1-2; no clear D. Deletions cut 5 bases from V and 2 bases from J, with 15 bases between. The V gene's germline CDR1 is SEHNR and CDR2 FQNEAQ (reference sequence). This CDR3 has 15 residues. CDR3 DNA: TGTGCCAGCAGCCGTGACGTTTCGGGGAACTATGGCTACACCTTC. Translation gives CASSRDVSGNYGYTF.

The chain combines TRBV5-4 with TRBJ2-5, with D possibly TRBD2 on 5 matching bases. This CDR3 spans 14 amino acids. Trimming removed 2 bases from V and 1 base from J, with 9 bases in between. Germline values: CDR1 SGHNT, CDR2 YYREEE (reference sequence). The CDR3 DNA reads TGTGCCAGCAGCTTATCGCTAGCCCAAGAGACCCAGTACTTC. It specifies CASSLSLAQETQYF.

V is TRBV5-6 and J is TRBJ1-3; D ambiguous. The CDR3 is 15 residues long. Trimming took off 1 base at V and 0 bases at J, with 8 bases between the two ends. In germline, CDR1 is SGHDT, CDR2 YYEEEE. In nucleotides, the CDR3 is TGTGCCAGCAGCTTGTATGGCAGCTCTGGAAACACCATATATTTT. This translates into CASSLYGSSGNTIYF. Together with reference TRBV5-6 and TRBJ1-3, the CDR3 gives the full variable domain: DAGVTQSPTHLIKTRGQQVTLRCSPKSGHDTVSWYQQALGQGPQFIFQYYEEEERQRGNFPDRFSGHQFPNYSSELNVNALLLGDSALYLCASSLYGSSGNTIYFGEGSWLTVV.

DNA for the CDR3: TGTGCCTGGAGTGGGGGCGGGAGTTCCTACAATGAGCAGTTCTTC. Its translation: CAWSGGGSSYNEQFF. The chain combines TRBV30 with TRBJ2-1; TRBD2 aligns across 7 bases. The ends lost 1 base at V and 1 base at J; junction bases unmatched: 4. Looked up from germline, CDR1 is GTSNPN and CDR2 is SVGIG (reference sequence). The CDR3 length is 15 residues.

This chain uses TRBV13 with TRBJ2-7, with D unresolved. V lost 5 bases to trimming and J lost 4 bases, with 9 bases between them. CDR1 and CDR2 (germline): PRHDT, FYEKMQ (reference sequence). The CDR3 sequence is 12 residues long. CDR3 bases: TGTGCCAGCAGCCCCTCCGGTTACGAGCAGTACTTC. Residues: CASSPSGYEQYF.

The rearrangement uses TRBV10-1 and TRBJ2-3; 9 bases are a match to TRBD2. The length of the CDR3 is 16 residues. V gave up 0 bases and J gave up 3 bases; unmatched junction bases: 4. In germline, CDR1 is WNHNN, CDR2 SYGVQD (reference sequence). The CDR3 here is CASSESSGSGTDTQYF. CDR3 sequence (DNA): TGCGCCAGCAGTGAGTCTAGCGGGAGTGGGACAGATACGCAGTATTTT.

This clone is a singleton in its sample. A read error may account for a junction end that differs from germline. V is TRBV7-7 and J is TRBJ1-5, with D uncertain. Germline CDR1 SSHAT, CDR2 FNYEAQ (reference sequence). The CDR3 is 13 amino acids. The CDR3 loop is CASSLDSWQPQHF. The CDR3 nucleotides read TGTGCTAGCAGCTTAGATTCCTGGCAACCCCAGCATTTT.

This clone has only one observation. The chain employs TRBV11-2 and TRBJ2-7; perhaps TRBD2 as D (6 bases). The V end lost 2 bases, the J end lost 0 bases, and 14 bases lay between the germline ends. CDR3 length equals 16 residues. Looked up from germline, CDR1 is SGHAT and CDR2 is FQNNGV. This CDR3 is CASSLSGQSNSYEQYF. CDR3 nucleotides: TGTGCCAGCAGCTTAAGCGGGCAGAGCAACTCCTACGAGCAGTACTTC. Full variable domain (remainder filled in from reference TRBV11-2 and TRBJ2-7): EAGVAQSPRYKIIEKRQSVAFWCNPISGHATLYWYQQILGQGPKLLIQFQNNGVVDDSQLPKDRFSAERLKGVDSTLKIQPAKLEDSAVYLCASSLSGQSNSYEQYFGPGTRLTVT.

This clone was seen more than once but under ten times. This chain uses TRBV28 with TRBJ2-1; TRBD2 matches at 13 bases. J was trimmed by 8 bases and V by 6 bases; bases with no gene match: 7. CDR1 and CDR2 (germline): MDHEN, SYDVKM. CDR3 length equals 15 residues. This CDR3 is CASRSGTSGMDEQFF. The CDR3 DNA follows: TGTGCCAGCAGATCCGGGACTAGCGGGATGGATGAGCAGTTCTTC. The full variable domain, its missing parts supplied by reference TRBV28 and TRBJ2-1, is DVKVTQSSRYLVKRTGEKVFLECVQDMDHENMFWYRQDPGLGLRLIYFSYDVKMKEKGDIPEGYSVSREKKERFSLILESASTNQTSMYLCASRSGTSGMDEQFFGPGTRLTVL.

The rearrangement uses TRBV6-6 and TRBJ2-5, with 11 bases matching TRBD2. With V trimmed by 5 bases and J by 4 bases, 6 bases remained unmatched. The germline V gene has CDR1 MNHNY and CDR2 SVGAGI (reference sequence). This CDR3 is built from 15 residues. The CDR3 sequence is CASSTGLAGGETQYF. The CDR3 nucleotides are TGTGCCAGCAGTACCGGGCTAGCGGGAGGAGAGACCCAGTACTTC.

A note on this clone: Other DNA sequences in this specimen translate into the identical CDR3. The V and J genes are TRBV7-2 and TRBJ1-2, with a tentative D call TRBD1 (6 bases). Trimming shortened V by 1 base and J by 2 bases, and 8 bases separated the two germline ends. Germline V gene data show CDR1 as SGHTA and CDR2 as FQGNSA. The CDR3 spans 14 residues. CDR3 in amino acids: CASSLGRGNYGYTF. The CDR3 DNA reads TGTGCCAGCAGCTTAGGAAGGGGGAACTATGGCTACACCTTC.

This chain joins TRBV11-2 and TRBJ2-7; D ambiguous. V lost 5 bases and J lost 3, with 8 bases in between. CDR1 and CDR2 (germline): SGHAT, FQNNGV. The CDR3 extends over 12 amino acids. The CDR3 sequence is CASSRDDYEQYF. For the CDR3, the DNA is TGTGCCAGCAGCCGCGATGACTACGAGCAGTACTTC.